This T cell receptor beta chain was observed in a study of blood T cell repertoires in COVID-19. Turning to the study itself: Researchers got acute and convalescent COVID-19 samples from the United States, Italy and Spain. PBMCs, B-cell-depleted T cells, or T cells were the source of the cDNA or gDNA that made up the material.

TCRdb's copy holds only in-frame clones and misses some; the assay was immunoSEQ multiplex PCR. The table has 55,000 to 85,000 clones, roughly 80% seen once. The sequenced sample was peripheral blood. The clonotype was recovered from a man aged 60-69 years with acute or convalescent COVID-19.

The CDR3 DNA reads as TGTGCCAGCAGCACAGTAGCGGGGGGCACCACAGATACGCAGTATTTT. Translated, it gives CASSTVAGGTTDTQYF. This chain connects TRBV11-2 to TRBJ2-3; 10 bases map to TRBD2. This CDR3 contains 16 residues. In germline, CDR1 is SGHAT, CDR2 FQNNGV. The trim removed 5 bases at V and 2 bases at J, leaving 7 bases unmatched.